This T cell receptor beta chain came from a study of control samples from healthy donors and cancer patients. The CDR3 sequence is 16 residues long. Germline assignment: CDR1 MNHEY and CDR2 SVGEGT. On this clone: Relative to the germline gene, one junction end is altered; a read error may explain this. Other DNA sequences from this sample encode an identical CDR3 as well.

The method was immunoSEQ multiplex PCR; TCRdb's version includes in-frame clones alone and lacks a portion of them. The sample holds 130,000 or so clones; roughly 92% are singletons and the top ten take around 13%. The chain combines TRBV6-2 or TRBV6-3 with TRBJ2-1; maybe TRBD2 (7 bases). Sequences were obtained from blood. This clonotype originated in a man aged 40-49 years in good health. This CDR3 is CASSYVGGRSGNGQFF. CDR3 in DNA: TGCGCCAGCAGTTACGTGGGGGGGCGGAGCGGGAACGGGCAGTTCTTC.